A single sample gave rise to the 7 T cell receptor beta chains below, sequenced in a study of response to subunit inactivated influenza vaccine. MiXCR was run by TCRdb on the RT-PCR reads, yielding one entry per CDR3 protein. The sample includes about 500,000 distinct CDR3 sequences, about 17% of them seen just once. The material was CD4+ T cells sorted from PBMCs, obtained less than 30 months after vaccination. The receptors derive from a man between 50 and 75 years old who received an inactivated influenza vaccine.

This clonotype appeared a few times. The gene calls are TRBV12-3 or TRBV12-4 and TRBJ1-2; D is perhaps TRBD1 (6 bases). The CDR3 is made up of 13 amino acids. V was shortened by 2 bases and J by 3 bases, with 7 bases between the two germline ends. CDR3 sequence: CASSLYRDYGYTF. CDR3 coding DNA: TGTGCCAGCAGTTTATACAGGGACTATGGCTACACCTTC.

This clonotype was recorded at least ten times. CDR3 in amino acids: CASSVAPFGNTDTQYF. CDR3 DNA: TGTGCCAGCAGCGTAGCTCCCTTCGGAAACACAGATACGCAGTATTTT. The rearrangement links TRBV9 to TRBJ2-3; no firm D call. Trimming pared 0 bases from V and 2 bases from J, leaving 13 bases between. This CDR3 comprises 16 residues. CDR1 is SGDLS and CDR2 is YYNGEE in the germline V gene. The whole variable domain, remainder taken from reference TRBV9 and TRBJ2-3, is DSGVTQTPKHLITATGQRVTLRCSPRSGDLSVYWYQQSLDQGLQFLIQYYNGEERAKGNILERFSAQQFPDLHSELNLSSLELGDSALYFCASSVAPFGNTDTQYFGPGTRLTVL.

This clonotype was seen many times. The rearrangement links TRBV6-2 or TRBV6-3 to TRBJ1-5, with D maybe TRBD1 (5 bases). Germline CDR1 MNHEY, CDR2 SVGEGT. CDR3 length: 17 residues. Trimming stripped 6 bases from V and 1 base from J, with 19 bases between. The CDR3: CASRESLRPGSNQPQHF. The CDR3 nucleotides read TGTGCCAGCAGGGAATCTTTGCGCCCAGGGAGCAATCAGCCCCAGCATTTT.

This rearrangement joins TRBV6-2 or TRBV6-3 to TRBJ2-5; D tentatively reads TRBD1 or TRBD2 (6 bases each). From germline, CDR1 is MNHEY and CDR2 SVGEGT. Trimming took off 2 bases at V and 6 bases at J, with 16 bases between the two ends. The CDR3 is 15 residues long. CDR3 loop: CASSYVRGTRQTQYF. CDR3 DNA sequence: TGTGCCAGCAGTTACGTTCGCGGGACACGGCAGACCCAGTACTTC.

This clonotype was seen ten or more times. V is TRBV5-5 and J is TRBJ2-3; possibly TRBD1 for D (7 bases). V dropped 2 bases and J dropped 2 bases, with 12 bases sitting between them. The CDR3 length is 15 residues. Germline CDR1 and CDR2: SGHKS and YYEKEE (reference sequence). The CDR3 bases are TGTGCCAGCAGCTTCGGACAGGACTACACAGATACGCAGTATTTT. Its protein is CASSFGQDYTDTQYF. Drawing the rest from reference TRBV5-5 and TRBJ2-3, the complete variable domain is DAGVTQSPTHLIKTRGQQVTLRCSPISGHKSVSWYQQVLGQGPQFIFQYYEKEERGRGNFPDRFSARQFPNYSSELNVNALLLGDSALYLCASSFGQDYTDTQYFGPGTRLTVL.

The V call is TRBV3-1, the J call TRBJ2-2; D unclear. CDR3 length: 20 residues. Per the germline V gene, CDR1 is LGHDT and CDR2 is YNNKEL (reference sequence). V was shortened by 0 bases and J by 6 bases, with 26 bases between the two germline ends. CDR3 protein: CASSQESHGVSRPQAGELFF. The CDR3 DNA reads TGTGCCAGCAGCCAAGAATCCCATGGAGTAAGCCGGCCGCAAGCCGGGGAGCTGTTTTTT.

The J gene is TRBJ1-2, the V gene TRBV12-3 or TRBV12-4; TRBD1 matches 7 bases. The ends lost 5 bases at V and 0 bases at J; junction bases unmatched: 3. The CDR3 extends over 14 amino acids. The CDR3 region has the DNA TGTGCCAGCAGTCGGGACAGCCCTAACTATGGCTACACCTTC. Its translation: CASSRDSPNYGYTF.